The next 21 T cell receptor beta chains were all read from a single sample in a study of spatial heterogeneity in lung cancer. Time point described: sample taken at primary tumor resection. TCRdb recomputed calls from the 5' RACE reads with MiXCR, one row per CDR3 protein. The sample consists of around 89,000 distinct CDR3 sequences, roughly 12% of them appearing once. This specimen consisted of PBMCs, obtained at surgery. Every receptor here comes from a male donor with early-stage non-small cell lung cancer.

This clonotype was recorded a few times. CDR3 DNA: TGTGCCAGCAGTTACCAGGGCGGGAGGGCCCGCAGCGAGCAGTACTTC. Encoded protein: CASSYQGGRARSEQYF. The J gene is TRBJ2-7, the V gene TRBV6-2 or TRBV6-3; 9 bases align to TRBD2. The CDR3 consists of 16 residues. V trimming: 2 bases; J trimming: 6 bases; junction bases outside the gene matches: 11. Per germline, CDR1 MNHEY and CDR2 SVGEGT.

This clonotype was observed a handful of times. The chain joins TRBV6-1 to TRBJ1-5; D not certain. Trimming pared 6 bases from V and 2 bases from J, leaving 11 bases between. The CDR3 covers 14 residues. The germline V gene encodes CDR1 MNHNS and CDR2 SASEGT. The CDR3 sequence is CASRAASGNQPQHF. CDR3 DNA sequence: TGTGCCAGCAGGGCGGCGTCAGGCAATCAGCCCCAGCATTTT.

The CDR3 DNA reads as TGCGCCAGCAGCTTGACCGGGACAGGGAGTCCCGGGGAGCTGTTTTTT. Its translation is CASSLTGTGSPGELFF. V usage is TRBV5-1 and J usage is TRBJ2-2; 9 nucleotides line up with TRBD1. Germline-derived CDR1 and CDR2 are SGHRS and YFSETQ. Trimming took 1 base from V and 6 from J; bases not matched to a gene: 7. The CDR3 consists of 16 residues.

This clonotype was detected a few times. The J gene is TRBJ2-1, the V gene TRBV11-1; 14 bases fit TRBD2. CDR1 is SGHAT, CDR2 FQDESV, per germline (reference sequence). V was clipped by 5 bases and J by 7 bases; unmatched bases: 7. This CDR3 is 16 amino acids long. CDR3 in amino acids: CASSPETSGRGNEQFF. As DNA, the CDR3 is TGTGCCAGCAGCCCGGAGACTAGCGGGAGGGGGAATGAGCAGTTCTTC.

This clonotype was seen more than once but under ten times. J is TRBJ2-7 and V is TRBV6-2 or TRBV6-3; 8 bases are shared with TRBD1. The ends lost 5 bases at V and 7 bases at J; junction bases unmatched: 13. The germline gives CDR1 MNHEY, CDR2 SVGEGT. This CDR3 region has 15 residues. The CDR3 nucleotides read TGTGCCAGCAGTCCGGACAGGGAGGTTCTAGGGGAGCAGTACTTC. It encodes CASSPDREVLGEQYF.

J is TRBJ2-7 and V is TRBV28; a possible D gene is TRBD1 (6 bases). Germline V gene data show CDR1 as MDHEN and CDR2 as SYDVKM. The V end was cut by 6 bases, the J end by 13 bases, with 19 bases between. CDR3 length: 12 residues. The DNA of the CDR3 is TGTGCCAGCAGCTCCAACCGGGACAAAAATTACTTC. This translates into CASSSNRDKNYF.

This clonotype was counted only a few times. J is TRBJ1-1 and V is TRBV7-3; D unresolved. Trimming took off 3 bases at V and 1 base at J, with 9 bases between the two ends. The CDR3 is 14 residues long. Germline loops: CDR1 SGHTA, CDR2 FQGTGA. In DNA form, the CDR3 reads TGTGCCAGCAGCTTCAAAGGACGGAACACTGAAGCTTTCTTT. This gives the protein CASSFKGRNTEAFF.

The V and J genes are TRBV28 and TRBJ2-3; 11 nucleotides agree with TRBD2. This CDR3 is 15 amino acids long. CDR1 is MDHEN, CDR2 SYDVKM, per germline. V trimming: 6 bases; J trimming: 8 bases; junction bases outside the gene matches: 10. The CDR3 here is CASRDLAGGLGTQYF. Here the CDR3 DNA reads TGTGCCAGCAGGGACTTAGCGGGGGGGCTGGGTACGCAGTATTTT.

This clonotype was found many times. The V call is TRBV19, the J call TRBJ2-2; 8 positions match TRBD1. Germline V gene data show CDR1 as LNHDA and CDR2 as SQIVND (reference sequence). V was pared by 9 bases and J by 4 bases, with 4 bases of the junction left unmatched. The CDR3 has 13 residues. CDR3 nucleotide sequence: TGTGCCAGCCAAACAGGGGGCACCGGGGAGCTGTTTTTT. It codes for CASQTGGTGELFF. Filled out from reference TRBV19 and TRBJ2-2, the complete variable domain reads DGGITQSPKYLFRKEGQNVTLSCEQNLNHDAMYWYRQDPGQGLRLIYYSQIVNDFQKGDIAEGYSVSREKKESFPLTVTSAQKNPTAFYLCASQTGGTGELFFGEGSRLTVL.

This chain uses TRBV5-1 with TRBJ1-1; D is unclear. Germline V CDR1 and CDR2: SGHRS, YFSETQ. Trimming removed 3 bases at V and 0 bases at J, with 9 bases between. The CDR3 spans 14 residues. The DNA of the CDR3 is TGCGCCAGCAGCTCCTCGACCATGAACACTGAAGCTTTCTTT. Translating it yields CASSSSTMNTEAFF.

There are a few counts of this clonotype. This sequence joins TRBV20-1 and TRBJ2-1; 10 bases map to TRBD2. Germline assignment: CDR1 DFQATT and CDR2 SNEGSKA (reference sequence). Losses at the gene ends were 5 bases for V and 6 bases for J; bases not matched to a gene: 4. CDR3 size: 13 residues. The CDR3 coding sequence is TGCAGTGCTCCCCTAGCGGGAGTCAATGAGCAGTTCTTC. This translates into CSAPLAGVNEQFF.

V is TRBV20-1 and J is TRBJ1-1, with D tentatively TRBD1 (6 bases). The CDR3 extends over 12 amino acids. Germline V gene data show CDR1 as DFQATT and CDR2 as SNEGSKA (reference sequence). The V and J ends lost 7 bases and 7 bases respectively, with 16 bases between them. This CDR3 reads CSVRGGSLEAFF. The CDR3 bases are TGCAGTGTTCGGGGGGGCTCTCTTGAAGCTTTCTTT.

The chain's CDR3 is CASSEGFADTQYF. The CDR3 DNA reads as TGCGCCAGCAGCGAGGGCTTTGCAGATACGCAGTATTTT. The V gene is TRBV5-1, the J gene TRBJ2-3; D may be TRBD2 (5 bases). The CDR3 totals 13 residues. Germline CDR1 is SGHRS and CDR2 is YFSETQ. V was shortened by 4 bases and J by 4 bases, with 10 bases between the two germline ends.

The CDR3 is CASSSTDSSYEQYF. The DNA for the CDR3 is TGTGCCAGTAGTTCGACGGACAGTTCCTACGAGCAGTACTTC. The chain joins TRBV19 to TRBJ2-7; perhaps TRBD1 as D (6 bases). CDR3 length equals 14 residues. Trimming shortened V by 5 bases and J by 1 base, and 12 bases separated the two germline ends. Per the germline V gene, CDR1 is LNHDA and CDR2 is SQIVND (reference sequence).

This clonotype came up many times. The gene calls are TRBV6-2 or TRBV6-3 and TRBJ2-7; 9 bases match TRBD2. CDR3 length: 15 amino acids. V gave up 0 bases and J gave up 3 bases; unmatched junction bases: 3. Germline-derived CDR1 and CDR2 are MNHEY and SVGEGT. In DNA form, the CDR3 reads TGTGCCAGCAGTTACTCCCGACTAGCGGTCTACGAGCAGTACTTC. Amino acids: CASSYSRLAVYEQYF.

This clonotype was observed a few times. The rearrangement links TRBV5-4 to TRBJ2-7, with 7 bases fitting TRBD2. Germline V gene lookup returns CDR1 SGHNT and CDR2 YYREEE (reference sequence). The CDR3 runs 15 residues. J gave up 2 bases and V 0 bases, and 5 bases lay outside the gene matches. Written as DNA, the CDR3 is TGTGCCAGCAGCTTGGGTCTAGCGGAGACCTACGAGCAGTACTTC. This gives the protein CASSLGLAETYEQYF.

The rearrangement uses TRBV12-3 or TRBV12-4 and TRBJ2-2; 7 nucleotides line up with TRBD1. The CDR3 is 14 residues long. V was pared by 6 bases and J by 7 bases, with 8 bases of the junction left unmatched. CDR3: CASSRDSLGGELFF. CDR3 in DNA: TGTGCCAGCAGCCGGGACAGTCTTGGCGGGGAGCTGTTTTTT.

The chain recombines TRBV13 with TRBJ2-7; 10 positions agree with TRBD2. The CDR3 sequence is 16 residues long. CDR1 PRHDT and CDR2 FYEKMQ come from the germline V gene (reference sequence). Trimming at V came to 0 bases and at J to 1 base, leaving 3 bases not matched to a gene. The CDR3 DNA reads as TGTGCCAGCAGCTTAGGAGGACTAGCGGATTCCTACGAGCAGTACTTC. Translated: CASSLGGLADSYEQYF.

This clonotype was seen ten or more times. The chain recombines TRBV6-2 or TRBV6-3 with TRBJ2-1; a possible D gene is TRBD2 (5 bases). In germline, CDR1 is MNHEY, CDR2 SVGEGT. The CDR3 contains 15 residues. V lost 5 bases to trimming and J lost 5 bases, with 16 bases between them. The DNA for the CDR3 is TGTGCCAGCAGTCCGCGTCGGGAATTACACAATGAGCAGTTCTTC. Its protein product is CASSPRRELHNEQFF.

The gene calls are TRBV7-2 and TRBJ1-4, with 7 bases aligning to TRBD1. The CDR3 contains 14 residues. CDR1 is SGHTA and CDR2 is FQGNSA in the germline V gene. The V and J ends lost 1 base and 6 bases, in that order; junction bases with no gene match: 2. CDR3 sequence (DNA): TGTGCCAGCAGCTTAGACGGGACAGATGAAAAACTGTTTTTT. As protein: CASSLDGTDEKLFF.

V usage is TRBV9 and J usage is TRBJ2-5; D is ambiguous. Trimming stripped 0 bases from V and 1 base from J, with 10 bases between. This CDR3 comprises 15 residues. Germline loops: CDR1 SGDLS, CDR2 YYNGEE. CDR3 sequence reads: CASSVAFTVQETQYF. In DNA, the CDR3 is TGTGCCAGCAGCGTAGCTTTTACAGTCCAAGAGACCCAGTACTTC.